The present TCR beta chain was sequenced within a study of blood T cell repertoires in COVID-19. Overall study context: Some COVID-19 samples were acute and others convalescent; all came from the United States, Italy and Spain. T cells, B-cell-depleted T cells, or PBMCs supplied cDNA or gDNA.

In the original analysis: Amplifying reference gene primers gave estimates of nucleated cell counts. Sequencing used immunoSEQ multiplex PCR; TCRdb keeps in-frame clones, though not all of them. V and J calls and clone size are copied from that table; D and trimming were computed from the DNA. The table records roughly 160,000 clones, about 86% of them present only once. Germline loops: CDR1 SGHNT, CDR2 YYREEE (reference sequence). CDR3 length: 17 residues. The ends were cut back, 4 bases at V and 2 bases at J, with 16 bases in the middle. The chain has TRBV5-4 and TRBJ2-6, with a weak D call TRBD1 (8 bases). This TCR derives from a woman in her 70s who had recovered from COVID-19. Sequencing was performed on peripheral blood. The CDR3, as DNA: TGTGCCAGCAGCCGGGGGGCAGGGGGCGCTGGGGCCAACGTCCTGACTTTC. The encoded protein is CASSRGAGGAGANVLTF.